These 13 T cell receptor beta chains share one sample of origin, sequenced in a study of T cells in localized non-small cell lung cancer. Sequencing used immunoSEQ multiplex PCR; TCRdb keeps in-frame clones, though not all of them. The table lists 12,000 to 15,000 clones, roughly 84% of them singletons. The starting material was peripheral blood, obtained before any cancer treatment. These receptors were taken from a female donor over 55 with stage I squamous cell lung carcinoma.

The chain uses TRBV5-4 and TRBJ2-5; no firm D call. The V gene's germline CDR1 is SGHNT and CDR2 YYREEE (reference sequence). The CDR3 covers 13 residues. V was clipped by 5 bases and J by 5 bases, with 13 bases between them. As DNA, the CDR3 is TGTGCCAGCAGGGATAGGGTTGCTGAGACCCAGTACTTC. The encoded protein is CASRDRVAETQYF. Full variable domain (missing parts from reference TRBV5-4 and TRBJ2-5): ETGVTQSPTHLIKTRGQQVTLRCSSQSGHNTVSWYQQALGQGPQFIFQYYREEENGRGNFPPRFSGLQFPNYSSELNVNALELDDSALYLCASRDRVAETQYFGPGTRLLVL.

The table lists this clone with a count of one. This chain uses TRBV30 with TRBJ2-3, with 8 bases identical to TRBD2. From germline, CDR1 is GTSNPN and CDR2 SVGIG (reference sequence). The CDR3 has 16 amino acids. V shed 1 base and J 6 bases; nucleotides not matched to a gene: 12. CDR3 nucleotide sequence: TGTGCCTGGAGTGGACGGACTGGCGGGGGGCATGATACGCAGTATTTT. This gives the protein CAWSGRTGGGHDTQYF. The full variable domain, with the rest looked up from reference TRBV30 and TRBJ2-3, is SQTIHQWPATLVQPVGSPLSLECTVEGTSNPNLYWYRQAAGRGLQLLFYSVGIGQISSEVPQNLSASRPQDRQFILSSKKLLLSDSGFYLCAWSGRTGGGHDTQYFGPGTRLTVL.

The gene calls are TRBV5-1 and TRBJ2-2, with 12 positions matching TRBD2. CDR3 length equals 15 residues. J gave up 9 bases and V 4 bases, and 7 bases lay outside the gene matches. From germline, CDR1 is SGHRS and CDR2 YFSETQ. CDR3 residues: CASSATSGGPRELFF. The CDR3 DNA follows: TGCGCCAGCAGCGCGACTAGCGGGGGCCCCCGGGAGCTGTTTTTT.

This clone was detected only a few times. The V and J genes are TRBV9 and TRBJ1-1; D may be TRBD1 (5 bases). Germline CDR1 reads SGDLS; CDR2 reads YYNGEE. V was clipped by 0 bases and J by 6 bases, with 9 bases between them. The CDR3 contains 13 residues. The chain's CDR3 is CASSVDGGSEAFF. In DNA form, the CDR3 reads TGTGCCAGCAGCGTAGACGGGGGGTCTGAAGCTTTCTTT.

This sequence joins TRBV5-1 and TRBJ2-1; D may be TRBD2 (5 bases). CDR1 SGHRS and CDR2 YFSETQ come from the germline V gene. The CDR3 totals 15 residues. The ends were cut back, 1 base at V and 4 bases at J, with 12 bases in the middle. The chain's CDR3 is CASSLTGMVYNEQFF. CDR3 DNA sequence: TGCGCCAGCAGCTTGACCGGGATGGTATACAATGAGCAGTTCTTC.

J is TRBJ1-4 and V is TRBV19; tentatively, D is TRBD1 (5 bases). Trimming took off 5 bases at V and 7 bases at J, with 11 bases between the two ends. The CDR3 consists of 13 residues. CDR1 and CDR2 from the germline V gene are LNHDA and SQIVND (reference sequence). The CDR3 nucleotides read TGTGCCAGTAGTCCCTGGGGGGGTGAAAAACTGTTTTTT. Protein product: CASSPWGGEKLFF. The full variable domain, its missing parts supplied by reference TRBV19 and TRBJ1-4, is DGGITQSPKYLFRKEGQNVTLSCEQNLNHDAMYWYRQDPGQGLRLIYYSQIVNDFQKGDIAEGYSVSREKKESFPLTVTSAQKNPTAFYLCASSPWGGEKLFFGSGTQLSVL.

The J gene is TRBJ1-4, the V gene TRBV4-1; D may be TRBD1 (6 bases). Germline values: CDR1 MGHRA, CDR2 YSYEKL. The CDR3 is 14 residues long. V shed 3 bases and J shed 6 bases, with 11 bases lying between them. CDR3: CASSQFYRDEKLFF. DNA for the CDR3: TGCGCCAGCAGCCAGTTCTACAGGGATGAAAAACTGTTTTTT.

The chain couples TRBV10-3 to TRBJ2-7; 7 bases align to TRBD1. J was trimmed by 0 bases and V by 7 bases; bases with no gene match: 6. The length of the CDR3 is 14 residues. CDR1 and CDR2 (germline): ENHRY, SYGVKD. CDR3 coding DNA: TGTGCCATCACAAGGGGGCTAGACTCCTACGAGCAGTACTTC. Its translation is CAITRGLDSYEQYF.

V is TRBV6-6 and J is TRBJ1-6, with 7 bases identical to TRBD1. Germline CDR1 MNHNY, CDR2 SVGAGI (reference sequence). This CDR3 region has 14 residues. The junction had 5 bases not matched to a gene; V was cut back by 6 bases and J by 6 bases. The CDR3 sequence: CASSKQGLNSPLHF. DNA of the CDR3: TGTGCCAGCAGCAAACAGGGGCTTAATTCACCCCTCCACTTT.

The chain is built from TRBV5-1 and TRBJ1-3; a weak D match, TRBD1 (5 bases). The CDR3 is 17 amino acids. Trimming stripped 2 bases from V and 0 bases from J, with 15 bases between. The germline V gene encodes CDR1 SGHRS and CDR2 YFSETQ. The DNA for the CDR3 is TGCGCCAGCAGCTTAGTTTCAGGGCCTCACTCTGGAAACACCATATATTTT. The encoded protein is CASSLVSGPHSGNTIYF.

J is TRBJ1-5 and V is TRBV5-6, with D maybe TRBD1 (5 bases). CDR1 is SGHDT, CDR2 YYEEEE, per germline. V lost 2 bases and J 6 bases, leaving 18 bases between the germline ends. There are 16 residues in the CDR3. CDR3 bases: TGTGCCAGCAGCTTACGATCCAGGGCAAGAACTCAGCCCCAGCATTTT. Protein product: CASSLRSRARTQPQHF.

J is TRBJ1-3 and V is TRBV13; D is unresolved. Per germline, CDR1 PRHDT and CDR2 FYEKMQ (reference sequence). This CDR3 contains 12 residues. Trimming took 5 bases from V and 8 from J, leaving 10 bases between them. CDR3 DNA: TGTGCCAGCAGCAAAGCAGAGGACACCATATATTTT. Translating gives CASSKAEDTIYF.

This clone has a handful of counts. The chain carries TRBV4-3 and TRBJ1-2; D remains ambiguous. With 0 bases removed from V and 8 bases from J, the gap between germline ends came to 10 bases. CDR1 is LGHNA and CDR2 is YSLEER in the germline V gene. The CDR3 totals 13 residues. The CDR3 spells CASSQDGLWGYTF. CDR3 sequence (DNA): TGCGCCAGCAGCCAAGACGGGCTTTGGGGCTACACCTTC.